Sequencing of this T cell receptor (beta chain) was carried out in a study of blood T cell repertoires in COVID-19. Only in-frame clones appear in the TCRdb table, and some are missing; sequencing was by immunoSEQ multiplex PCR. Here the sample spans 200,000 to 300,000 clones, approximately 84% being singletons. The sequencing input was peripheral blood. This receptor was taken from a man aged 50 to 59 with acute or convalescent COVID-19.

CDR3 coding DNA: TGTGCCAGCAGCTTAAGCGGGAGCGGGCTGGATGAGCAGTACTTC. Protein: CASSLSGSGLDEQYF. The chain has TRBV5-6 and TRBJ2-7; 8 bases match TRBD2. CDR3 size: 15 residues. Germline values: CDR1 SGHDT, CDR2 YYEEEE. The V gene end was trimmed by 2 bases and the J gene end by 7 bases; junction bases not matched to a gene: 11.